Shown below are 8 T cell receptor beta chains from a single sample sequenced in a study of response to subunit inactivated influenza vaccine. Using its own MiXCR run on the RT-PCR reads, TCRdb lists one record per CDR3 protein. The profile shows about 530,000 distinct CDR3 sequences, about 12% of them singletons. Sequenced material: PBMCs from blood, taken on the day of vaccination. These receptors all come from a man aged 50 to 60 who received an inactivated influenza vaccine.

In this sample, this clonotype turned up many times. The V call is TRBV12-3 or TRBV12-4, the J call TRBJ2-3; D could derive from TRBD1 or TRBD2 (6 bases each). Trimming stripped 4 bases from V and 6 bases from J, with 17 bases between. The CDR3 has 15 amino acids. This CDR3 reads CASSSRDTLGDTQYF. The CDR3 DNA sequence: TGTGCCAGCAGTTCGCGGGACACCTTGGGTGATACGCAGTATTTT.

This clonotype has a handful of counts. This chain uses TRBV6-2 or TRBV6-3 with TRBJ2-2, with TRBD1 matching 8 bases. Germline values: CDR1 MNHEY, CDR2 SVGEGT. The V and J ends lost 2 bases and 6 bases, in that order; junction bases with no gene match: 11. This CDR3 has 17 residues. The DNA of the CDR3 is TGTGCCAGCAGTTACCCCCCGCACCGGACAGGGCCCGGGGAGCTGTTTTTT. It codes for CASSYPPHRTGPGELFF.

The chain employs TRBV2 and TRBJ2-3, with 11 bases matching TRBD2. CDR1 and CDR2 from the germline V gene are SNHLY and FYNNEI. V shed 6 bases, J shed 0 bases, and the junction held 8 bases outside the gene matches. The CDR3 length is 17 residues. CDR3 sequence reads: CASRRLAGMGSTDTQYF. DNA of the CDR3: TGTGCCAGCAGAAGACTAGCGGGAATGGGGAGCACAGATACGCAGTATTTT.

This clonotype was found a few times. This chain links TRBV2 with TRBJ2-1; 9 positions agree with TRBD2. The CDR3 runs 14 residues. The V gene end was trimmed by 7 bases and the J gene end by 8 bases; junction bases not matched to a gene: 9. CDR1 is SNHLY and CDR2 is FYNNEI in the germline V gene. CDR3 sequence (DNA): TGTGCCAGCATGAGACCGCGGGAGGGCGATGAGCAGTTCTTC. Encoded protein: CASMRPREGDEQFF.

This clonotype was counted ten times or more. The chain is built from TRBV20-1 and TRBJ1-5, with 7 nucleotides matching TRBD1. This CDR3 spans 14 amino acids. The germline gives CDR1 DFQATT, CDR2 SNEGSKA (reference sequence). V lost 4 bases, J lost 6 bases, and 9 bases stayed unmatched. In DNA, the CDR3 is TGCAGTGCTACTCATTCGACAGGGAGTCAGCCCCAGCATTTT. It translates to CSATHSTGSQPQHF.

This chain uses TRBV3-1 with TRBJ1-1, with D maybe TRBD1 (5 bases). The CDR3 loop spans 14 amino acids. Trimming took 5 bases from V and 0 from J, leaving 10 bases between them. Germline CDR1 and CDR2: LGHDT and YNNKEL (reference sequence). The CDR3: CASSSGDVNTEAFF. The DNA of the CDR3 is TGTGCCAGCAGCTCCGGGGACGTGAACACTGAAGCTTTCTTT.

This clonotype was counted many times. The chain combines TRBV2 with TRBJ1-1; D is unresolved. The CDR3 consists of 15 residues. Germline V lookup: CDR1 SNHLY, CDR2 FYNNEI. V was pared by 0 bases and J by 2 bases, with 10 bases between. Here the CDR3 DNA reads TGTGCCAGCAGTGAAGCGTCGGCAGCCAACACTGAAGCTTTCTTT. Its translation is CASSEASAANTEAFF.

The chain employs TRBV28 and TRBJ2-1; 13 positions match TRBD2. This CDR3 region has 17 residues. Losses at the gene ends were 4 bases for V and 3 bases for J; bases not matched to a gene: 6. Germline assignment: CDR1 MDHEN and CDR2 SYDVKM. CDR3 in DNA: TGTGCCAGCAGTTCCTCCGGGACTAGCGGGAACTACAATGAGCAGTTCTTC. Translated: CASSSSGTSGNYNEQFF.